Listed below are T cell receptor beta chains from one sample, sequenced in a study of blood T cell dynamics during melanoma immunotherapy. Using immunoSEQ multiplex PCR, the repertoire was profiled, and TCRdb retains in-frame clones only, with some absent. The table lists roughly 4,600 clones, approximately 96% of them singletons. Material: effector memory CD8+ T cells from blood, obtained from a patient treated with checkpoint blockade. Receptors originate from a human donor with melanoma. The CDR3 runs from the conserved cysteine through the conserved F or W. A D gene is named only where the DNA matches it firmly. Part of the rows lack a size; the others show once, few, many or a class for expanded clones.

V,size,J,D,DNA,CDR3
TRBV27,NA,TRBJ2-7,NA,TGTGCCAGCAGTACGGCGGCACGCTCCTACGAGCAGTACTTC,CASSTAARSYEQYF
TRBV5-5,NA,TRBJ2-5,NA,TGTGCCAGCAGCCCAGTCCGGGAGACCCAGTACTTC,CASSPVRETQYF
TRBV9,NA,TRBJ2-7,TRBD1,TGTGCCAGCAGCGGCCCCACCGGACAGGGTCGGTATTACGAGCAGTACTTC,CASSGPTGQGRYYEQYF
TRBV2,NA,TRBJ1-1,TRBD1,TGTGCCAGCCCAGGGGGAATGAACACTGAAGCTTTCTTT,CASPGGMNTEAFF
TRBV5-1,once,TRBJ2-7,NA,TGCGCCAGCAGCGACCCCCGGGCATACGAGCAGTACTTC,CASSDPRAYEQYF
TRBV7-9,NA,TRBJ2-1,TRBD2,TGTGCCAGCGGCGCGGGAGAGGGTCCCCGCGAGCAGTTCTTC,CASGAGEGPREQFF
TRBV5-8,once,TRBJ1-5,TRBD1,TGTGCCAGCAGCGTGGGACAGGGGACCAATCAGCCCCAGCATTTT,CASSVGQGTNQPQHF
TRBV6-5,NA,TRBJ2-3,NA,TGTGCCAGCAGTTACGTGGACGGGGGAACAGATACGCAGTATTTT,CASSYVDGGTDTQYF
TRBV6-1,NA,TRBJ2-7,TRBD1,TGTGCCAGCAGCCCCGGGACAGGGGGCAACGAGCAGTACTTC,CASSPGTGGNEQYF
TRBV10-3,NA,TRBJ1-5,TRBD1,TGTGCCATCAGTGAAGGCAGGGGGGTTGACAATCAGCCCCAGCATTTT,CAISEGRGVDNQPQHF
TRBV5-1,NA,TRBJ2-7,TRBD1,TGCGCCAGCAGATGGGATAGGGACAGGTCAAACGTGCTGGACCCCTACGAGCAGTACTTC,CASRWDRDRSNVLDPYEQYF
TRBV2,NA,TRBJ2-7,TRBD1,TGTGCCAGCAAACAGGGGGCTGGAGTCTACGAGCAGTACTTC,CASKQGAGVYEQYF